Below, 24 T cell receptor beta chains from the same sample are listed, as sequenced in a study of beta chain features in type 1 diabetes. Overall study findings and caveats: Type 1 diabetes patients had moderately but significantly shorter TCRB CDR3s in all four CD4+ subsets.

Since all of the isolated RNA was reverse transcribed, expressed TCRB transcripts were what got sequenced. Only in-frame clones appear in the TCRdb table, and some are missing; sequencing was by immunoSEQ multiplex PCR. The data contain over 200,000 clones, 9.5% to 13% of them seen just once; the ten biggest clones take up roughly 0.017%. Their target antigens are unknown. Sequenced: naive CD4+ T cells from blood. The receptors derive from a man aged 25 to 45 with type 1 diabetes.

This clone was seen only a few times. The rearrangement uses TRBV2 and TRBJ2-5, with TRBD2 identical over 11 bases. The CDR3 sequence is 14 residues long. Germline CDR1 and CDR2: SNHLY and FYNNEI. V was pared by 6 bases and J by 3 bases, with 3 bases of the junction left unmatched. CDR3 protein: CASRRGLAEETQYF. DNA of the CDR3: TGTGCCAGCAGACGGGGACTAGCGGAAGAGACCCAGTACTTC.

This clone showed up just a few times. J is TRBJ2-7 and V is TRBV28, with 8 positions matching TRBD1. The CDR3 contains 15 residues. Trimming at V came to 6 bases and at J to 4 bases, leaving 11 bases not matched to a gene. Germline V CDR1 and CDR2: MDHEN, SYDVKM. The CDR3 spells CASSTPQGASYEQYF. The CDR3 DNA reads as TGTGCCAGCAGCACCCCCCAGGGGGCATCTTACGAGCAGTACTTC.

In this sample, this clone turned up a few times. V usage is TRBV27 and J usage is TRBJ2-7; 9 bases are shared with TRBD2. With V trimmed by 0 bases and J by 4 bases, 4 bases remained unmatched. CDR1 MNHEY and CDR2 SMNVEV come from the germline V gene (reference sequence). This CDR3 spans 15 amino acids. CDR3 bases: TGTGCCAGCAGTTTATCGTTAGCGGGGGCGTACGAGCAGTACTTC. Translation: CASSLSLAGAYEQYF.

This clone turned up a few times. V gene TRBV9 combines with J gene TRBJ1-4; tentative D call: TRBD1 (6 bases). Germline CDR1 reads SGDLS; CDR2 reads YYNGEE. Trimming left V 4 bases short and J 8 bases short, with 12 bases between. CDR3 length equals 13 residues. As DNA, the CDR3 is TGTGCCAGCAGCCCCGGGAGGGGGGAAAAACTGTTTTTT. It translates to CASSPGRGEKLFF.

Only a few counts were recorded for this clone. The chain uses TRBV19 and TRBJ2-2, with 7 bases identical to TRBD1. The V gene's germline CDR1 is LNHDA and CDR2 SQIVND (reference sequence). Trimming cost V 6 bases and J 2 bases; bases outside gene matches: 3. There are 14 residues in the CDR3. The CDR3: CASRGQLNTGELFF. CDR3 DNA: TGTGCCAGTAGGGGACAGCTAAACACCGGGGAGCTGTTTTTT.

The chain recombines TRBV2 with TRBJ2-1, with TRBD1 matching 8 bases. CDR1 is SNHLY, CDR2 FYNNEI, per germline. The CDR3 has 13 residues. J lost 9 bases, V lost 6 bases, and 7 bases had no gene match. CDR3 bases: TGTGCCAGCAGCCCGCAGGGGGCCGTTGAGCAGTTCTTC. Encoded protein: CASSPQGAVEQFF.

This rearrangement joins TRBV19 to TRBJ2-7; D gene uncertain. V shed 2 bases and J shed 0 bases, with 8 bases lying between them. Germline assignment: CDR1 LNHDA and CDR2 SQIVND (reference sequence). This CDR3 contains 14 residues. This chain's CDR3 is CASSISGHSYEQYF. For the CDR3, the DNA is TGTGCCAGTAGTATATCAGGCCACTCCTACGAGCAGTACTTC.

This clone has just a few counts. The V call is TRBV7-3, the J call TRBJ2-1; D gene unclear. Germline V lookup: CDR1 SGHTA, CDR2 FQGTGA. The CDR3 is made up of 17 amino acids. V gave up 5 bases and J gave up 0 bases, with 17 bases separating them. The CDR3 bases are TGTGCCAGCAGCCACCGGCTAGGTCTCGGCTCCTACAATGAGCAGTTCTTC. Encoded protein: CASSHRLGLGSYNEQFF.

This clone was seen only a few times. The sample holds other DNA sequences that translate to the same CDR3. The J gene is TRBJ1-1, the V gene TRBV18; D ambiguous. Germline V gene lookup returns CDR1 KGHSH and CDR2 LQKENI. V lost 3 bases and J lost 1, with 6 bases in between. The CDR3 has 13 amino acids. CDR3 nucleotide sequence: TGTGCCAGCTCACCCGCACAGAACACTGAAGCTTTCTTT. This translates into CASSPAQNTEAFF.

V and J are TRBV7-9 and TRBJ1-4, with 7 nucleotides matching TRBD1. Germline lookup yields CDR1 SEHNR and CDR2 FQNEAQ (reference sequence). The V segment lost 3 bases and the J segment 7 bases; nucleotides outside the gene matches: 5. The CDR3 runs 14 residues. The CDR3 DNA reads as TGTGCCAGCAGCTTGGGCAGGGGGTTTGAAAAACTGTTTTTT. Amino acids: CASSLGRGFEKLFF.

This clone was picked up a small number of times. This chain links TRBV7-9 with TRBJ1-1; D gene ambiguous. V lost 2 bases to trimming and J lost 2 bases, with 12 bases between them. This CDR3 has 15 amino acids. Germline V gene data show CDR1 as SEHNR and CDR2 as FQNEAQ (reference sequence). CDR3 amino acids: CASSLSGTANTEAFF. CDR3 bases: TGTGCCAGCAGCTTATCTGGCACAGCCAACACTGAAGCTTTCTTT.

This clone was seen only a few times. The chain recombines TRBV7-3 with TRBJ1-6; D remains unclear. Germline V gene lookup returns CDR1 SGHTA and CDR2 FQGTGA. Trimming pared 5 bases from V and 9 bases from J, leaving 17 bases between. This CDR3 comprises 15 residues. The CDR3: CASSPVGGDSSPLHF. Here the CDR3 DNA reads TGTGCCAGCAGCCCGGTTGGCGGGGATAGTTCACCCCTCCACTTT.

This clone appeared a few times. This rearrangement joins TRBV29-1 to TRBJ1-4, with 8 bases identical to TRBD1. Germline CDR1 and CDR2: SQVTM and ANQGSEA. V lost 7 bases to trimming and J lost 8 bases; unmatched junction nucleotides: 6. CDR3 size: 12 residues. The CDR3 loop is CSAGTGNEKLFF. The CDR3 region has the DNA TGCAGCGCCGGGACAGGAAACGAAAAACTGTTTTTT.

The chain is built from TRBV9 and TRBJ2-2, with a possible D match to TRBD1 (7 bases). With 2 bases removed from V and 4 bases from J, the gap between germline ends came to 15 bases. Germline CDR1 and CDR2: SGDLS and YYNGEE. This CDR3 is 16 amino acids long. CDR3 nucleotide sequence: TGTGCCAGCAGCGTGCAGGGGGGAGCGGCCACCGGGGAGCTGTTTTTT. Translating it yields CASSVQGGAATGELFF.

This chain connects TRBV28 to TRBJ2-5; no definite D call. V lost 8 bases and J lost 4, with 11 bases in between. The CDR3 sequence is 12 residues long. Germline V gene lookup returns CDR1 MDHEN and CDR2 SYDVKM. CDR3 sequence: CASGVVGETQYF. DNA for the CDR3: TGTGCCAGCGGAGTAGTGGGAGAGACCCAGTACTTC.

This clone was seen once. The V and J genes are TRBV5-4 and TRBJ2-7; possible D gene TRBD1, 8 bases. The CDR3 spans 13 residues. CDR1 SGHNT and CDR2 YYREEE come from the germline V gene (reference sequence). V lost 4 bases and J 6 bases, leaving 14 bases between the germline ends. The DNA of the CDR3 is TGTGCCAGCAGCCCACAGGGGGGGGGCGAGCAGTACTTC. Its translation is CASSPQGGGEQYF.

This clone has more than one count but fewer than ten. The V and J genes are TRBV28 and TRBJ1-3; TRBD1 matches at 7 bases. CDR3 length: 14 residues. J gave up 0 bases and V 6 bases, and 2 bases lay outside the gene matches. Looked up from germline, CDR1 is MDHEN and CDR2 is SYDVKM. The CDR3 DNA sequence: TGTGCCAGCAGGCCAGGGGGCTCTGGAAACACCATATATTTT. Translation: CASRPGGSGNTIYF.

This clone was observed a handful of times. The rearrangement joins TRBV2 to TRBJ1-1; D gene unclear. Between the trimmed V and J ends, which lost 8 bases and 3 bases, there was a span of 13 bases. The CDR3 extends over 13 amino acids. Germline CDR1 is SNHLY and CDR2 is FYNNEI. In nucleotides, the CDR3 is TGTGCCAGCCAGAAAGCCGGGGACACTGAAGCTTTCTTT. Amino acid sequence: CASQKAGDTEAFF.

The V gene is TRBV5-6, the J gene TRBJ2-7; 11 bases are shared with TRBD2. The CDR3 totals 14 residues. J lost 2 bases, V lost 6 bases, and 4 bases had no gene match. CDR1 and CDR2 from the germline V gene are SGHDT and YYEEEE. CDR3 amino acids: CASTLTSGAYEQYF. The CDR3 nucleotides read TGTGCCAGCACCCTGACTAGCGGGGCCTACGAGCAGTACTTC.

This clone was picked up one time. The chain has TRBV7-3 and TRBJ2-1; TRBD1 might be the D (5 bases). The V end lost 0 bases, the J end lost 8 bases, and 11 bases lay between the germline ends. The CDR3 sequence is 14 residues long. Germline CDR1 is SGHTA and CDR2 is FQGTGA. This CDR3 is CASSLTEGAYEQFF. CDR3 bases: TGTGCCAGCAGCTTAACGGAAGGGGCCTATGAGCAGTTCTTC.

This clone was detected a few times. The genes are TRBV7-9 and TRBJ1-4, with D tentatively TRBD1 (6 bases). The CDR3 length is 17 residues. From germline, CDR1 is SEHNR and CDR2 FQNEAQ (reference sequence). V was shortened by 4 bases and J by 0 bases, with 15 bases between the two germline ends. Written as DNA, the CDR3 is TGTGCCAGCAGCTCGCGGACAGAGAGTGCAACTAATGAAAAACTGTTTTTT. Translated: CASSSRTESATNEKLFF.

The chain couples TRBV9 to TRBJ1-1, with 9 bases matching TRBD1. This CDR3 has 15 residues. Germline V gene data show CDR1 as SGDLS and CDR2 as YYNGEE. The V and J ends lost 3 bases and 4 bases, in that order; junction bases with no gene match: 7. The CDR3 is CASSAQTGGRTEAFF. Here the CDR3 DNA reads TGTGCCAGCAGCGCCCAGACAGGGGGGCGCACTGAAGCTTTCTTT.

The V gene is TRBV7-2, the J gene TRBJ2-5; no reliable D call. The CDR3 has 12 amino acids. Germline V gives CDR1 SGHTA, CDR2 FQGNSA. The germline V and J ends were trimmed by 5 bases and 7 bases, with 11 bases remaining between them. The DNA of the CDR3 is TGTGCCAGCAGCCTCCAGATTGGGACCCAGTACTTC. Its protein is CASSLQIGTQYF. The entire variable domain, with the rest obtained from reference TRBV7-2 and TRBJ2-5, is as follows: GAGVSQSPSNKVTEKGKDVELRCDPISGHTALYWYRQSLGQGLEFLIYFQGNSAPDKSGLPSDRFSAERTGGSVSTLTIQRTQQEDSAVYLCASSLQIGTQYFGPGTRLLVL.

This clone was seen a handful of times. Other DNA sequences in the sample encode the same CDR3. The chain combines TRBV20-1 with TRBJ1-1; D is unresolved. CDR1 DFQATT and CDR2 SNEGSKA come from the germline V gene (reference sequence). Trimming pared 6 bases from V and 1 base from J, leaving 6 bases between. The CDR3 sequence is 11 residues long. The CDR3 sequence is CSAPQNTEAFF. CDR3 coding DNA: TGCAGTGCCCCCCAGAACACTGAAGCTTTCTTT.